Described below is a single T cell receptor (beta chain) sequence and its context. Antigen unknown. It was after approximately 11 days of culture that CD4+ T cells were isolated. This sample is drawn from a study of vaccination effects on CD4 cells after COVID-19. For the study at large: Everyone in the study got two shots of either the BNT162b2 or mRNA-1273 vaccine.

The CDR3 is 15 residues long. From germline, CDR1 is MNHNY and CDR2 SVGAGI (reference sequence). The V and J ends lost 5 bases and 0 bases respectively, with 8 bases between them. TCRdb keeps only in-frame clones here, not all; method: immunoSEQ multiplex PCR. The sample contains approximately 37,000 clones, roughly 74% of which appear only once. This specimen consisted of CD4+ T cells from PBMCs cultured without peptide, obtained before COVID-19 vaccination. The rearrangement joins TRBV6-6 to TRBJ2-6, with D perhaps matching TRBD1 (6 bases). The receptor comes from a human donor who received a COVID-19 vaccine. As DNA, the CDR3 is TGTGCCAGCAGTGACAGGCGCTCTGGGGCCAACGTCCTGACTTTC. This translates into CASSDRRSGANVLTF.